The next 12 T cell receptor beta chains were all read from a single sample in a study of monozygotic twins with cystic fibrosis. Using immunoSEQ multiplex PCR, the repertoire was profiled, and TCRdb retains in-frame clones only, with some absent. This sample has approximately 25,000 clones, with about 91% found just once. The sample comprised blood. These TCRs come from a girl between 2 and 10 years old with cystic fibrosis.

The V gene is TRBV9, the J gene TRBJ1-1, with TRBD1 matching 9 bases. The CDR3 length is 15 residues. CDR1 SGDLS and CDR2 YYNGEE come from the germline V gene. V was clipped by 4 bases and J by 4 bases; unmatched bases: 8. This chain's CDR3 is CASSREGQGGTEAFF. The CDR3 nucleotides are TGTGCCAGCAGCCGCGAGGGACAGGGAGGCACTGAAGCTTTCTTT. Looking up the rest from reference TRBV9 and TRBJ1-1 gives the full variable domain: DSGVTQTPKHLITATGQRVTLRCSPRSGDLSVYWYQQSLDQGLQFLIQYYNGEERAKGNILERFSAQQFPDLHSELNLSSLELGDSALYFCASSREGQGGTEAFFGQGTRLTVV.

This clone was counted between two and nine times. This chain joins TRBV28 and TRBJ2-3; 9 nucleotides match TRBD1. Trimming took 6 bases from V and 2 from J; bases not matched to a gene: 6. The germline V gene encodes CDR1 MDHEN and CDR2 SYDVKM. This CDR3 spans 15 amino acids. The CDR3 nucleotides read TGTGCCAGCAGCCGGGGGGACAGGGACACAGATACGCAGTATTTT. The encoded protein is CASSRGDRDTDTQYF.

This CDR3 reads CASRPDGGSYNEQFF. The DNA of the CDR3 is TGTGCCAGTAGACCAGACGGGGGTTCCTACAATGAGCAGTTCTTC. The chain employs TRBV19 and TRBJ2-1, with a weak D call TRBD2 (6 bases). Trimming took off 6 bases at V and 1 base at J, with 13 bases between the two ends. There are 15 residues in the CDR3. Germline V gene sequence: CDR1 LNHDA, CDR2 SQIVND (reference sequence).

This rearrangement joins TRBV6-1 to TRBJ2-7, with D perhaps TRBD2 (6 bases). The germline CDR1 and CDR2 sequences are MNHNS and SASEGT. V lost 6 bases and J 1 base, leaving 10 bases between the germline ends. This CDR3 is built from 13 residues. DNA of the CDR3: TGTGCCAGCAGGCTACTAGCTTCCTACGAGCAGTACTTC. Its translation: CASRLLASYEQYF.

J is TRBJ2-1 and V is TRBV6-1; TRBD2 matches at 7 bases. This CDR3 comprises 14 residues. V lost 8 bases to trimming and J lost 4 bases; unmatched junction nucleotides: 8. Germline CDR1 MNHNS, CDR2 SASEGT. This CDR3 is CASVSSGKYNEQFF. The CDR3 bases are TGTGCCAGCGTCTCTAGCGGCAAATACAATGAGCAGTTCTTC.

This clone was detected a few times. The CDR3 loop is CASSDLSYQGGNQPQHF. CDR3 coding DNA: TGTGCCAGCAGTGACCTTTCGTATCAGGGCGGCAATCAGCCCCAGCATTTT. V usage is TRBV6-4 and J usage is TRBJ1-5, with D perhaps matching TRBD1 (5 bases). CDR3 length: 17 amino acids. Germline CDR1 reads MRHNA; CDR2 reads SNTAGT. V lost 2 bases and J lost 2, with 16 bases in between.

This chain joins TRBV5-4 and TRBJ2-5; possibly TRBD2 for D (6 bases). Per the germline V gene, CDR1 is SGHNT and CDR2 is YYREEE (reference sequence). The V end lost 0 bases, the J end lost 4 bases, and 16 bases lay between the germline ends. CDR3 length: 16 amino acids. The CDR3 coding sequence is TGTGCCAGCAGCTTGGGGCGGGGCCTAGGAGGAGAGACCCAGTACTTC. Protein sequence: CASSLGRGLGGETQYF.

The chain is built from TRBV5-1 and TRBJ2-7, with 8 bases identical to TRBD1. V trimming: 5 bases; J trimming: 0 bases; junction bases outside the gene matches: 10. The CDR3 loop spans 16 amino acids. Germline CDR1 is SGHRS and CDR2 is YFSETQ. CDR3 loop: CASRAHPQGVSYEQYF. The CDR3, as DNA: TGCGCCAGCAGGGCCCACCCACAGGGGGTCTCCTACGAGCAGTACTTC.

The CDR3 loop is CASSYPGPLGEETQYF. As DNA, the CDR3 is TGTGCCAGCAGTTACCCGGGCCCTCTGGGGGAGGAGACCCAGTACTTC. The chain has TRBV6-5 and TRBJ2-5; possibly TRBD1 or TRBD2 for D (5 bases each). CDR1 and CDR2 from the germline V gene are MNHEY and SVGAGI. V gave up 2 bases and J gave up 5 bases, with 18 bases separating them. This CDR3 spans 16 amino acids.

The chain uses TRBV4-1 and TRBJ1-5; the D gene is possibly TRBD1 (5 bases). Trimming shortened V by 0 bases and J by 2 bases, and 17 bases separated the two germline ends. The CDR3 contains 18 residues. CDR1 is MGHRA, CDR2 YSYEKL, per germline. The chain's CDR3 is CASSQDPGVGFGNQPQHF. The CDR3 DNA sequence: TGCGCCAGCAGCCAAGATCCGGGGGTAGGGTTCGGCAATCAGCCCCAGCATTTT.

The chain employs TRBV6-1 and TRBJ2-7; TRBD2 matches 11 bases. The germline V gene encodes CDR1 MNHNS and CDR2 SASEGT. Trimming removed 7 bases from V and 5 bases from J; junction bases left unmatched: 10. This CDR3 is 15 amino acids long. The CDR3 protein is CASTLAGGPSDEQYF. As DNA, the CDR3 is TGTGCCAGCACGTTAGCGGGGGGGCCTAGCGACGAGCAGTACTTC.

The J gene is TRBJ2-6, the V gene TRBV29-1; D may be TRBD1 (6 bases). The V and J ends lost 7 bases and 2 bases respectively, with 12 bases between them. The CDR3 has 14 amino acids. The germline V gene encodes CDR1 SQVTM and CDR2 ANQGSEA. The CDR3 protein is CSAAGAAGANVLTF. DNA of the CDR3: TGCAGCGCCGCAGGGGCCGCTGGGGCCAACGTCCTGACTTTC.